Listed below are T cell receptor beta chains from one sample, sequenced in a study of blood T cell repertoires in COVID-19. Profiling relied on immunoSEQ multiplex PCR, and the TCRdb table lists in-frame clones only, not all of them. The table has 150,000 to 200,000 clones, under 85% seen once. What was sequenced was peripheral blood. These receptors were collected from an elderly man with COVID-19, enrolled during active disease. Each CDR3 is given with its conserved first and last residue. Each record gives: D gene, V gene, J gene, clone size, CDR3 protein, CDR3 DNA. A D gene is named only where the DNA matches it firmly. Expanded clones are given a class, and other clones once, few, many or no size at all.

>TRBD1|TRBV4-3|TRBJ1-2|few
CASSQDLGTDYGYTF
TGCGCCAGCAGCCAAGATCTGGGGACAGACTATGGCTACACCTTC
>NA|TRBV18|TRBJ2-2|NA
CASSPKQGNTGELFF
TGTGCCAGCTCACCAAAACAGGGAAACACCGGGGAGCTGTTTTTT
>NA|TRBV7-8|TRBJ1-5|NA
CASSITGGNQPQHF
TGTGCCAGCAGCATCACAGGCGGCAATCAGCCCCAGCATTTT
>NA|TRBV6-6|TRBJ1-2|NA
CASSYVAGQIHGYTF
TGTGCCAGCAGTTACGTCGCAGGTCAAATCCATGGCTACACCTTC
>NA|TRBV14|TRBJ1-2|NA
CASSQVAAGGGYTF
TGTGCCAGCAGCCAAGTTGCGGCGGGTGGTGGCTACACCTTC
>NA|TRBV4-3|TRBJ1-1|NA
CASSQEGGAPNTEAFF
TGCGCCAGCAGCCAAGAGGGGGGGGCCCCGAACACTGAAGCTTTCTTT
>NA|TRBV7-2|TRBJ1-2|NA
CASSSGPSGGYTF
TGTGCCAGCAGCTCCGGCCCCTCGGGTGGCTACACCTTC
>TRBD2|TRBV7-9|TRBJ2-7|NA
CASSLGGRLAGWEQYF
TGTGCCAGCAGCTTAGGGGGGCGACTAGCGGGTTGGGAGCAGTACTTC
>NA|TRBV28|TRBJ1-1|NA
CASRRGSDAEAFF
TGTGCCAGCAGGCGGGGCAGCGACGCTGAAGCTTTCTTT
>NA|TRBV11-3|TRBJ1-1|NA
CASSFTDTDTEAFF
TGTGCCAGCAGCTTTACCGACACGGACACTGAAGCTTTCTTT
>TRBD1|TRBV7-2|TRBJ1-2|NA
CASSPGIRQGYGYTF
TGTGCCAGCAGCCCAGGAATTAGACAGGGTTATGGCTACACCTTC
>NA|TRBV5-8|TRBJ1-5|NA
CASSPRQILNQPQHF
TGTGCCAGCAGCCCGCGGCAGATCCTCAATCAGCCCCAGCATTTT
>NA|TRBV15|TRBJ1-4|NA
CATSRSLLDRPDNEKLFF
TGTGCCACCAGCAGATCCCTCCTCGACAGGCCCGATAATGAAAAACTGTTTTTT
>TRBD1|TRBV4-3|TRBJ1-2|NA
CASSQRTGGNYGYTF
TGCGCCAGCAGCCAAAGGACAGGGGGCAACTATGGCTACACCTTC
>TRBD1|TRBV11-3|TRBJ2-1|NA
CASSFRGPSNNEQFF
TGTGCCAGCAGCTTTAGGGGGCCGTCCAACAATGAGCAGTTCTTC
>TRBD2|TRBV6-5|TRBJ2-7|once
CASFIGGAIYEQYF
TGTGCCAGCTTTATCGGGGGGGCCATATACGAGCAGTACTTC
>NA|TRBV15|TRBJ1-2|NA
CATSRTPPPGGYTF
TGTGCCACCAGCAGAACCCCTCCACCAGGCGGCTACACCTTC
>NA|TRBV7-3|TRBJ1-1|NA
CASSLGRENTEAFF
TGTGCCAGCAGCTTGGGGAGGGAGAACACTGAAGCTTTCTTT
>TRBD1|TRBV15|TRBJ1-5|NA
CATSRGRGIVSNQPQHF
TGTGCCACCAGCAGAGGCAGGGGGATCGTTAGCAATCAGCCCCAGCATTTT
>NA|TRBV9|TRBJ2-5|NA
CASSVGGGATGTQYF
TGTGCCAGCAGCGTAGGAGGGGGGGCCACAGGGACCCAGTACTTC